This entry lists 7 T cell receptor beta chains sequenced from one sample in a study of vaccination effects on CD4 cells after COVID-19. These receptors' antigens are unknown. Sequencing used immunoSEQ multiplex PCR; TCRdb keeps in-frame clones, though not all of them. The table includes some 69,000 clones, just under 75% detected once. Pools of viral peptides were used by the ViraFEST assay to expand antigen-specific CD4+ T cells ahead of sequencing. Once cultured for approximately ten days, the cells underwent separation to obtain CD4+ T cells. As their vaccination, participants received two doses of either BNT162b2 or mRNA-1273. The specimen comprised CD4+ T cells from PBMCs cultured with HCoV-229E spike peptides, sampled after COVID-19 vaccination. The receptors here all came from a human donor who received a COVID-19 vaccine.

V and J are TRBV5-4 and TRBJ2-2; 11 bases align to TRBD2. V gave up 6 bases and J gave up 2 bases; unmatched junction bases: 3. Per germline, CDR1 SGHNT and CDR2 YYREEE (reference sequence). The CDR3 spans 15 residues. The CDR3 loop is CASNLAGGNTGELFF. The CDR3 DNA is TGTGCCAGCAACCTAGCGGGGGGAAACACCGGGGAGCTGTTTTTT.

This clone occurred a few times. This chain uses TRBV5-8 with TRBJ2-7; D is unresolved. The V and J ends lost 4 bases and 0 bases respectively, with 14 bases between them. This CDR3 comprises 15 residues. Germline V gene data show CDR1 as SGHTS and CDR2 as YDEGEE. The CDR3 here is CASSPWASSSYEQYV. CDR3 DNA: TGTGCCAGCAGCCCCTGGGCTTCGAGCTCCTACGAGCAGTACGTC.

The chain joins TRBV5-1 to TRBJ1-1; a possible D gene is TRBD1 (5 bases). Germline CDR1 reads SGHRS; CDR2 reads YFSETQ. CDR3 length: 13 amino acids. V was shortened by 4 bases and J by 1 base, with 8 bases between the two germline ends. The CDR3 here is CASSADRNTEAFF. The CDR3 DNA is TGCGCCAGCAGCGCCGACAGGAACACTGAAGCTTTCTTT.

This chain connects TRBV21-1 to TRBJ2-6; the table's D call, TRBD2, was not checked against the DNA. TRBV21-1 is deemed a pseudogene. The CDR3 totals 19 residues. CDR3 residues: CASSTAGLKTGSGANVLTF. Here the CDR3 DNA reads TGTGCCAGCAGCACGGCAGGTCTGAAAACGGGATCTGGGGCCAACGTCCTGACTTTC.

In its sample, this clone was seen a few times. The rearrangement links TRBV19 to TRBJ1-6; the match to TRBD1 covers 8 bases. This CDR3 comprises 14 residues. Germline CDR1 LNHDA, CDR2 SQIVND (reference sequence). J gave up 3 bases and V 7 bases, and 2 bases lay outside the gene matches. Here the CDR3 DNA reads TGTGCCAGTATCGGACAGGGCTATAATTCACCCCTCCACTTT. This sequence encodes CASIGQGYNSPLHF.

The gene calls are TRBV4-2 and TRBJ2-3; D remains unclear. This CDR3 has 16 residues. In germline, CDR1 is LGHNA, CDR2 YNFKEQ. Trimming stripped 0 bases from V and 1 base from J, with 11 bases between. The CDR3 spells CASSQDWVAGTDTQYF. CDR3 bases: TGTGCCAGCAGCCAAGACTGGGTTGCGGGCACAGATACGCAGTATTTT.

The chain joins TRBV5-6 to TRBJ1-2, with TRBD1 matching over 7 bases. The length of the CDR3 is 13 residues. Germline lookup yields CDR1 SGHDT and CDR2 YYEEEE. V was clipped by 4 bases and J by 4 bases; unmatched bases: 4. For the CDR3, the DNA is TGTGCCAGCAGCCCGGGGACAGTCTATGGCTACACCTTC. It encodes CASSPGTVYGYTF. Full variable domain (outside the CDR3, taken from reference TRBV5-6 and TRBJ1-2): DAGVTQSPTHLIKTRGQQVTLRCSPKSGHDTVSWYQQALGQGPQFIFQYYEEEERQRGNFPDRFSGHQFPNYSSELNVNALLLGDSALYLCASSPGTVYGYTFGSGTRLTVV.